The 8 T cell receptor beta chains below come from one sample, sequenced in a study of radiotherapy plus CTLA-4 blockade in lung cancer. The assay was immunoSEQ multiplex PCR, and TCRdb's table has in-frame clones only and misses some. Altogether 45,000 to 60,000 clones are present, about 81% being singletons, with the ten largest covering about 3.6%. Sample: peripheral blood, taken from a patient treated with radiotherapy plus ipilimumab. The receptors originated from a human donor with non-small cell lung cancer who had stable disease on radiotherapy plus ipilimumab.

This rearrangement joins TRBV5-8 to TRBJ1-2; 7 bases are shared with TRBD1. The ends lost 0 bases at V and 3 bases at J; junction bases unmatched: 2. CDR1 and CDR2 from the germline V gene are SGHTS and YDEGEE. The length of the CDR3 is 14 residues. The CDR3 region is CASSLEGAHYGYTF. CDR3 bases: TGTGCCAGCAGCTTGGAGGGGGCCCACTATGGCTACACCTTC.

The chain recombines TRBV4-1 with TRBJ2-1; 9 nucleotides agree with TRBD2. V shed 6 bases and J 4 bases; nucleotides not matched to a gene: 10. CDR1 MGHRA and CDR2 YSYEKL come from the germline V gene. The CDR3 has 16 residues. The CDR3, as DNA: TGCGCCAGCAGGCCACACCAGACTAGCGGTTACAATGAGCAGTTCTTC. Its translation: CASRPHQTSGYNEQFF.

The sample holds one count of this clone. The CDR3 DNA follows: TGTGCCAGCAGTTACCTCTCCCCAGACAGGGGCGAGCAGTACTTC. Its protein product is CASSYLSPDRGEQYF. The chain joins TRBV6-5 to TRBJ2-7; 8 bases fit TRBD1. The V segment lost 2 bases and the J segment 6 bases; nucleotides outside the gene matches: 9. Germline V gene sequence: CDR1 MNHEY, CDR2 SVGAGI. The CDR3 totals 15 residues.

This clone was detected only once. The J gene is TRBJ1-1, the V gene TRBV19; maybe TRBD1 (5 bases). The V gene's germline CDR1 is LNHDA and CDR2 SQIVND (reference sequence). V lost 3 bases and J 5 bases, leaving 19 bases between the germline ends. The CDR3 is 16 amino acids. The chain's CDR3 is CASSIGQGGIKTEAFF. Written as DNA, the CDR3 is TGTGCCAGTAGTATTGGTCAGGGTGGGATAAAAACTGAAGCTTTCTTT.

A single count supports this clone. The chain combines TRBV2 with TRBJ2-7, with 8 bases aligning to TRBD2. The CDR3 length is 12 residues. Germline-derived CDR1 and CDR2 are SNHLY and FYNNEI. Germline trimming cut 4 bases from V and 4 bases from J; bases unmatched to any gene: 0. The CDR3 bases are TGTGCCAGCAGTGGACTAGCGTACGAGCAGTACTTC. Amino acids: CASSGLAYEQYF.

This chain connects TRBV9 to TRBJ2-3, with 7 bases that match TRBD2. After removal of 4 bases from V and 4 bases from J, the junction contained 12 bases not matched to a gene. CDR3 length equals 16 residues. Germline CDR1 and CDR2: SGDLS and YYNGEE. CDR3 sequence (DNA): TGTGCCAGCAGCCCGCGTGTGGCGGGAGTCCCAGATACGCAGTATTTT. Amino acids: CASSPRVAGVPDTQYF.

The V call is TRBV7-2, the J call TRBJ1-5; 9 bases fit TRBD1. This CDR3 contains 15 residues. Germline trimming cut 3 bases from V and 7 bases from J; bases unmatched to any gene: 7. Germline CDR1 reads SGHTA; CDR2 reads FQGNSA. The CDR3: CASSLLYRGHQPQHF. CDR3 in DNA: TGTGCCAGCAGCTTGTTATACAGGGGGCACCAGCCCCAGCATTTT.

In its sample, this clone was seen a few times. This chain uses TRBV27 with TRBJ2-1; 8 nucleotides agree with TRBD1. Looked up from germline, CDR1 is MNHEY and CDR2 is SMNVEV (reference sequence). The CDR3 spans 17 residues. V trimming: 2 bases; J trimming: 1 base; junction bases outside the gene matches: 7. The CDR3 here is CASSLLGQGSSYNEQFF. The CDR3 DNA reads as TGTGCCAGCAGTTTACTCGGACAGGGCAGTTCCTACAATGAGCAGTTCTTC.